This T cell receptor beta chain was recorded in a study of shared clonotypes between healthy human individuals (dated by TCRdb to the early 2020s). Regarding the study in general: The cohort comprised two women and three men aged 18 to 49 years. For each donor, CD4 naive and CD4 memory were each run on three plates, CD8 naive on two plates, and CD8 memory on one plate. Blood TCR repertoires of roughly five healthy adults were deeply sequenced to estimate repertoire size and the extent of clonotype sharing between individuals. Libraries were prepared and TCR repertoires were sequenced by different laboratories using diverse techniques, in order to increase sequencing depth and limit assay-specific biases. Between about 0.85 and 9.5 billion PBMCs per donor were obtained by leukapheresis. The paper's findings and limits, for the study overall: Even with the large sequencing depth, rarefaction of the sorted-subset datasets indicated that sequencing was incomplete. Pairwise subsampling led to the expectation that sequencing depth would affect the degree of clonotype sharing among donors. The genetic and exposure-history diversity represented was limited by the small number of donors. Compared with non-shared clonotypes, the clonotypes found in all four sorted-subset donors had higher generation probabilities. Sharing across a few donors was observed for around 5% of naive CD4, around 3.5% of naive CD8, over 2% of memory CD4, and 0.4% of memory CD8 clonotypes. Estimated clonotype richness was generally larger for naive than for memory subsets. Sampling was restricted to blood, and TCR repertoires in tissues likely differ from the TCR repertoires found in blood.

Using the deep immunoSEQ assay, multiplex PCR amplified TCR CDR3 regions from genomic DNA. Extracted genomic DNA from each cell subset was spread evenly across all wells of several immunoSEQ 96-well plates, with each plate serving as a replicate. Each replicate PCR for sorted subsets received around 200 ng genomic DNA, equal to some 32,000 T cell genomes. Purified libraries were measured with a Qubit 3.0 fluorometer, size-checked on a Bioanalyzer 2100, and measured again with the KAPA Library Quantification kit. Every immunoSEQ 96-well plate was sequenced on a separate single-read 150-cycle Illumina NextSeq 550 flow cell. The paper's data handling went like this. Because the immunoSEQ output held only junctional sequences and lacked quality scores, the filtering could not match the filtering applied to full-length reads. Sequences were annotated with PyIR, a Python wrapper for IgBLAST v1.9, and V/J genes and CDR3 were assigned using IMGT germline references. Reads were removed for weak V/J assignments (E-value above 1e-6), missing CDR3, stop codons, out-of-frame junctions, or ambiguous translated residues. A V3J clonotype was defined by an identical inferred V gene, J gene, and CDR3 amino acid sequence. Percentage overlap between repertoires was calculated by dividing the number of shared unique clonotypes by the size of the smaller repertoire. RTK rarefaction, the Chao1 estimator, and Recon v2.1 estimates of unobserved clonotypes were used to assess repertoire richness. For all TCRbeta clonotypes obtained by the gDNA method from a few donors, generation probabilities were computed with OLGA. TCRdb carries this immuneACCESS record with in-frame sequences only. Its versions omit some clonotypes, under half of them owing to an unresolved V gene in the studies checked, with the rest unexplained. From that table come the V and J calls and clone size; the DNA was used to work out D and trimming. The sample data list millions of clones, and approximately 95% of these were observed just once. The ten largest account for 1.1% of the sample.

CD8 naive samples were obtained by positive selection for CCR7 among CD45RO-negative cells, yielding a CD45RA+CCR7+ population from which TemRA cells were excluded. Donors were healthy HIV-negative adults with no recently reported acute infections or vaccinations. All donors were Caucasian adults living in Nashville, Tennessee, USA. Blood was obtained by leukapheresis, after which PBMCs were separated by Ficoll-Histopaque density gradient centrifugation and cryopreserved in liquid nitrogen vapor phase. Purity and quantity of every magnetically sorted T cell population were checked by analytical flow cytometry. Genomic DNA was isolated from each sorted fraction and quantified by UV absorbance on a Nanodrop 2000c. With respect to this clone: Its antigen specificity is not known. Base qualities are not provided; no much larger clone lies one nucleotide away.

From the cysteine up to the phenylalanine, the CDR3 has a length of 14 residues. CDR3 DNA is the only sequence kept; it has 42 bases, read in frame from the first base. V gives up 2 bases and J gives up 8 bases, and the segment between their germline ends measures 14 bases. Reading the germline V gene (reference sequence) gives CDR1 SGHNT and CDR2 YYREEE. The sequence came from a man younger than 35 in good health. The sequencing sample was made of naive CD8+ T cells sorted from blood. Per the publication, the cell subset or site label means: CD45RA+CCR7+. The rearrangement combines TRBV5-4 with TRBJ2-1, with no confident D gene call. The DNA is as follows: TGTGCCAGCAGCTTTCAGGTAGATGTCTATGAGCAGTTCTTC. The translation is CASSFQVDVYEQFF.